This TCR beta chain was documented in a study of early T cells in non-severe SARS-CoV-2 infection. Turning to the study itself: Sequencing of bulk RNA from unsorted whole blood was done, without chain pairing.

This clonotype was recorded many times. Its matching antigen is unknown. Germline V gene lookup returns CDR1 SQVTM and CDR2 ANQGSEA. V was trimmed by 2 bases and J by 8 bases, leaving 16 bases between them. This CDR3 is built from 14 residues. General study results and limits: There was a bias toward anti-spike CD8 responses in VDJdb matching, which missed private and CD4 specificities.

The TCR library protocol attached unique molecular identifiers to the individual cDNA molecules. TCRdb re-derived calls from the 5' RACE reads in MiXCR, one entry per CDR3 protein. The sample comprises 30,000 to 40,000 distinct CDR3 sequences, 5.5% of which are singletons, and 4% to 4.5% rests with the top ten. The J gene is TRBJ2-1, the V gene TRBV29-1, with D hard to call. The sequence was collected from an adult who was a healthcare worker with PCR-confirmed SARS-CoV-2 infection or an uninfected control (not recorded which). The sequencing used whole blood, collected at baseline. CDR3 coding DNA: TGCAGCGTTGAACCCCAGAACTTGGTCGATGAGCAGTTCTTC. Amino acids: CSVEPQNLVDEQFF.